Shown below are 18 T cell receptor beta chains from a single sample sequenced in a study of T cells in tuberculosis. Sorting used thawed, overnight-rested PBMC stained with anti-CD3, a viability dye and GMM-loaded CD1B tetramer. The lipid loaded on the CD1B tetramers was C32 glucose monomycolate from Rhodococcus equi. Using immunoSEQ multiplex PCR, the repertoire was profiled, and TCRdb retains in-frame clones only, with some absent. Of about 59,000 clones listed, 80% to 85% are singletons. The sample taken for sequencing was CD1b-GMM tetramer-negative cells sorted from PBMCs. The receptors derive from an adult woman with latent tuberculosis.

This chain connects TRBV18 to TRBJ2-3; D ambiguous. The V and J ends lost 3 bases and 3 bases respectively, with 7 bases between them. The germline gives CDR1 KGHSH, CDR2 LQKENI. The CDR3 is 13 residues long. CDR3 DNA sequence: TGTGCCAGCTCACCTGACACGACAGATACGCAGTATTTT. This translates into CASSPDTTDTQYF.

This chain uses TRBV5-8 with TRBJ1-5; D might be TRBD1 (5 bases). The germline gives CDR1 SGHTS, CDR2 YDEGEE. This CDR3 is 15 amino acids long. V lost 4 bases to trimming and J lost 7 bases, with 18 bases between them. The CDR3 loop is CASSLSGREEQPQHF. The CDR3 DNA follows: TGTGCCAGCAGCCTGTCGGGCAGGGAAGAACAGCCCCAGCATTTT.

This CDR3 is CASRTQYEQYF. The CDR3 DNA reads as TGTGCCAGCAGAACACAGTACGAGCAGTACTTC. The V call is TRBV6-6, the J call TRBJ2-5; no reliable D call. The DNA matches TRBJ2-7 better at its end, which makes the J call doubtful. Germline V gene sequence: CDR1 MNHNY, CDR2 SVGAGI (reference sequence). This CDR3 contains 11 residues.

This clone appeared once. This chain joins TRBV27 and TRBJ1-2, with D tentatively TRBD1 (5 bases). CDR3 length: 13 amino acids. Deletions cut 3 bases from V and 7 bases from J, with 12 bases between. From germline, CDR1 is MNHEY and CDR2 SMNVEV (reference sequence). The CDR3 reads CASSFLGDLGYTF. CDR3 DNA: TGTGCCAGCAGTTTCCTAGGGGATCTTGGCTACACCTTC.

The rearrangement links TRBV5-8 to TRBJ2-6; TRBD2 aligns across 7 bases. Germline values: CDR1 SGHTS, CDR2 YDEGEE. The ends lost 4 bases at V and 2 bases at J; junction bases unmatched: 0. The CDR3 has 14 amino acids. DNA of the CDR3: TGTGCCAGCAGCCGGGAGGCTGGGGCCAACGTCCTGACTTTC. Protein product: CASSREAGANVLTF.

This rearrangement joins TRBV7-9 to TRBJ1-4, with D possibly being TRBD1 (5 bases). Looked up from germline, CDR1 is SEHNR and CDR2 is FQNEAQ (reference sequence). V was pared by 2 bases and J by 4 bases, with 11 bases between. The CDR3 covers 15 residues. The CDR3, as DNA: TGTGCCAGCAGCTTATACAGGAGCGATAATGAAAAACTGTTTTTT. It is translated as CASSLYRSDNEKLFF.

The chain uses TRBV14 and TRBJ2-4; 12 bases match TRBD1. Germline V gene data show CDR1 as SGHDN and CDR2 as FVKESK. This CDR3 is built from 16 residues. Trimming removed 4 bases from V and 2 bases from J; junction bases left unmatched: 3. In DNA, the CDR3 is TGTGCCAGCAGCCCGGGACAGGGGGCTACCAAAAACATTCAGTACTTC. Amino acid sequence: CASSPGQGATKNIQYF.

This chain joins TRBV27 and TRBJ1-1, with D possibly being TRBD1 (6 bases). This CDR3 is built from 15 residues. Germline V gives CDR1 MNHEY, CDR2 SMNVEV (reference sequence). V dropped 5 bases and J dropped 3 bases, with 16 bases sitting between them. The CDR3 DNA sequence: TGTGCCAGCAGTCCGACCCGGGGGGCAGACACTGAAGCTTTCTTT. Residues: CASSPTRGADTEAFF.

This sequence joins TRBV18 and TRBJ2-7, with 10 bases matching TRBD1. The V gene end was trimmed by 6 bases and the J gene end by 2 bases; junction bases not matched to a gene: 4. The CDR3 spans 14 residues. From germline, CDR1 is KGHSH and CDR2 LQKENI. The CDR3 loop reads CASSSDRGTYEQYF. The CDR3 region has the DNA TGTGCCAGCTCTTCGGACAGGGGGACCTACGAGCAGTACTTC.

This clone was counted only a few times. The J gene is TRBJ2-1, the V gene TRBV15; perhaps TRBD2 as D (6 bases). V gave up 6 bases and J gave up 0 bases, with 15 bases separating them. The CDR3 contains 16 residues. Germline V gene lookup returns CDR1 LNHNV and CDR2 YYDKDF (reference sequence). The CDR3 nucleotides read TGTGCCACCAGGCGGGGAGTTTTAAGCTCCTACAATGAGCAGTTCTTC. Protein product: CATRRGVLSSYNEQFF. Looking up the rest from reference TRBV15 and TRBJ2-1 gives the full variable domain: DAMVIQNPRYQVTQFGKPVTLSCSQTLNHNVMYWYQQKSSQAPKLLFHYYDKDFNNEADTPDNFQSRRPNTSFCFLDIRSPGLGDTAMYLCATRRGVLSSYNEQFFGPGTRLTVL.

The rearrangement uses TRBV6-1 and TRBJ2-7, with 7 bases that match TRBD1. Germline trimming cut 8 bases from V and 0 bases from J; bases unmatched to any gene: 4. The CDR3 extends over 13 amino acids. Germline V lookup: CDR1 MNHNS, CDR2 SASEGT. The CDR3 bases are TGTGCCAGCTTCCGGGACAGCTCCTACGAGCAGTACTTC. Translating gives CASFRDSSYEQYF.

The rearrangement joins TRBV19 to TRBJ1-3; TRBD1 aligns across 10 bases. Germline CDR1 reads LNHDA; CDR2 reads SQIVND (reference sequence). The CDR3 totals 15 residues. V trimming: 9 bases; J trimming: 2 bases; junction bases outside the gene matches: 7. Written as DNA, the CDR3 is TGTGCCAGCCCTAGACAGGGGGCGGCTGGAAACACCATATATTTT. The encoded protein is CASPRQGAAGNTIYF.

With regard to this clone: The same CDR3 can be traced to other DNA sequences in this sample. V is TRBV18 and J is TRBJ2-5, with D possibly TRBD1 on 6 matching bases. V was clipped by 2 bases and J by 2 bases, with 6 bases between them. Germline-derived CDR1 and CDR2 are KGHSH and LQKENI. The CDR3 sequence is 13 residues long. CDR3 sequence reads: CASSPGQQETQYF. The CDR3, as DNA: TGTGCCAGCTCACCAGGACAGCAAGAGACCCAGTACTTC.

The V gene is TRBV2, the J gene TRBJ2-7; TRBD2 is a possible D gene (5 bases). The germline V gene encodes CDR1 SNHLY and CDR2 FYNNEI. Trimming took off 1 base at V and 3 bases at J, with 10 bases between the two ends. This CDR3 region has 14 residues. As DNA, the CDR3 is TGTGCCAGCAGTGAAGGGCGGGCCAGCTACGAGCAGTACTTC. Its translation is CASSEGRASYEQYF.

This chain's CDR3 is CASSQEQGPYEQYF. The CDR3 DNA follows: TGCGCCAGCAGCCAAGAACAGGGCCCCTACGAGCAGTACTTC. The V gene is TRBV4-3, the J gene TRBJ2-7; tentatively, D is TRBD1 (6 bases). From germline, CDR1 is LGHNA and CDR2 YSLEER. The CDR3 sequence is 14 residues long. Between the trimmed V and J ends, which lost 0 bases and 2 bases, there was a span of 8 bases.

V is TRBV14 and J is TRBJ2-7, with 7 positions matching TRBD2. V shed 0 bases, J shed 3 bases, and the junction held 5 bases outside the gene matches. Germline V gene sequence: CDR1 SGHDN, CDR2 FVKESK. CDR3 size: 15 residues. In nucleotides, the CDR3 is TGTGCCAGCAGCCAAGATTGGGGGGGAGACTACGAGCAGTACTTC. Translating it yields CASSQDWGGDYEQYF.

The count of this clone is one. The J gene is TRBJ2-3, the V gene TRBV5-1; 7 bases are shared with TRBD2. Looked up from germline, CDR1 is SGHRS and CDR2 is YFSETQ. V lost 1 base, J lost 6 bases, and 11 bases stayed unmatched. This CDR3 contains 16 residues. The CDR3 DNA sequence: TGCGCCAGCAGCTTGATCTCGTCGGGAGGACGGGATACGCAGTATTTT. Translation gives CASSLISSGGRDTQYF.

This chain uses TRBV30 with TRBJ2-3, with D possibly TRBD2 on 5 matching bases. The CDR3 spans 15 residues. V shed 3 bases and J shed 1 base, with 14 bases lying between them. Germline CDR1 GTSNPN, CDR2 SVGIG (reference sequence). The DNA of the CDR3 is TGTGCCTGGAGCCCGGGAAGCGCCCGCACAGATACGCAGTATTTT. This codes for CAWSPGSARTDTQYF.